This TCR beta chain was recovered during a study of PD-1 blockade in mismatch repair-deficient tumors. Using immunoSEQ multiplex PCR, the repertoire was profiled, and TCRdb retains in-frame clones only, with some absent. The sample holds under 150,000 clones, approximately 90% seen once. TCR sequencing covered a few patients who responded to pembrolizumab. V was clipped by 0 bases and J by 7 bases, with 15 bases between them. The length of the CDR3 is 16 residues. From germline, CDR1 is MGHRA and CDR2 YSYEKL. This clonotype was sampled from an adult with mismatch repair-deficient cancer. The gene calls are TRBV4-1 and TRBJ1-4; possibly TRBD1 for D (6 bases). Sample: peripheral blood, taken 44 weeks after starting pembrolizumab. The CDR3 nucleotides are TGCGCCAGCAGCCAAGATCCAGGGGTTGGTAGTGAAAAACTGTTTTTT. This gives the protein CASSQDPGVGSEKLFF.